One TCR beta chain is described in this entry. Only in-frame clones appear in the TCRdb table, and some are missing; sequencing was by immunoSEQ multiplex PCR. The table lists roughly 1 million clones, approximately 80% of them singletons. These data originate in a study of shared clonotypes between healthy human individuals. The CDR3 is 16 amino acids. The V and J ends lost 2 bases and 4 bases, in that order; junction bases with no gene match: 5. From germline, CDR1 is SSHAT and CDR2 FNYEAQ (reference sequence). The source of this sequence is a man aged 18 to 30 in good health. Some clones in this sample may be carry-over from other donors' samples. This chain joins TRBV7-7 and TRBJ2-5, with 12 bases fitting TRBD2. The source material was memory CD4+ T cells from PBMCs. Documented subset: CD45RA-negative fraction. CDR3 nucleotides: TGTGCCAGCAGCTTACGTCCTAGCGGGAGGGGAGAGACCCAGTACTTC. It encodes CASSLRPSGRGETQYF.